The next 5 T cell receptor beta chains were all read from a single sample in a study of T cell repertoires in cytomegalovirus infection. MiXCR was run by TCRdb on the reads, yielding one entry per CDR3 protein. The data hold roughly 700,000 distinct CDR3 sequences, with roughly 30% observed a single time. Their specific antigens are unknown. The sample was cultured PBMCs, taken from culture after CMV antigen stimulation. The source of these receptors is a human donor in good health (CMV status not recorded). Some clones in this sample may be carry-over from other donors' samples.

V usage is TRBV12-3 or TRBV12-4 and J usage is TRBJ1-4, with 9 positions matching TRBD1. Trimming cost V 0 bases and J 7 bases; bases outside gene matches: 6. The CDR3 has 16 amino acids. CDR3 protein: CASSLALQGASEKLFF. The CDR3 nucleotides are TGTGCCAGCAGTTTAGCCCTACAGGGGGCGAGTGAAAAACTGTTTTTT.

The chain is built from TRBV15 and TRBJ1-1; tentative D call: TRBD1 (5 bases). CDR1 is LNHNV and CDR2 is YYDKDF in the germline V gene (reference sequence). Deletions cut 1 base from V and 4 bases from J, with 10 bases between. This CDR3 spans 14 amino acids. The DNA of the CDR3 is TGTGCCACCAGCAGAGCAGGGACCGGCACTGAAGCTTTCTTT. This codes for CATSRAGTGTEAFF.

This chain joins TRBV5-5 and TRBJ1-5, with TRBD1 as a possible D gene (5 bases). Trimming left V 0 bases short and J 7 bases short, with 8 bases between. The CDR3 spans 13 residues. Germline CDR1 reads SGHKS; CDR2 reads YYEKEE (reference sequence). This CDR3 is CASSLEGIQPQHF. CDR3 nucleotide sequence: TGTGCCAGCAGCTTGGAGGGGATACAGCCCCAGCATTTT.

The V and J genes are TRBV10-2 and TRBJ1-5, with 7 positions matching TRBD1. Losses at the gene ends were 4 bases for V and 7 bases for J; bases not matched to a gene: 7. The CDR3 extends over 14 amino acids. Per germline, CDR1 WSHSY and CDR2 SAAADI. For the CDR3, the DNA is TGCGCCAGCAGTGTGACAGGGAACGGACAGCCCCAGCATTTT. Amino acids: CASSVTGNGQPQHF.

The chain recombines TRBV7-2 with TRBJ2-5; TRBD2 matches at 10 bases. In germline, CDR1 is SGHTA, CDR2 FQGNSA. CDR3 size: 16 residues. The ends lost 3 bases at V and 5 bases at J; junction bases unmatched: 9. CDR3 residues: CASSLWELAGEETQYF. Written as DNA, the CDR3 is TGTGCCAGCAGCTTGTGGGAGCTAGCGGGAGAGGAGACCCAGTACTTC.